The next 2 T cell receptor beta chains were all read from a single sample in a study of T-cell reconstitution after alpha-beta-depleted transplantation in children. Unique molecular identifiers were incorporated during preparation of the TCRbeta library. TCRdb re-called the PCR reads with MiXCR, one entry per CDR3 protein. The data contain about 110,000 distinct CDR3 sequences, about 9.3% of them singletons. The sample in question was PBMCs from the stem cell graft donor, obtained from the stem cell graft. The receptor source for this set is a human donor who donated a stem cell graft to a child with acute lymphoblastic leukemia.

This clonotype was seen many times. The CDR3 sequence is CSARTVSPYEQYF. For the CDR3, the DNA is TGCAGTGCTAGGACAGTTTCTCCCTACGAGCAGTACTTC. V is TRBV20-1 and J is TRBJ2-7, with D perhaps matching TRBD1 (5 bases). Trimming pared 3 bases from V and 2 bases from J, leaving 11 bases between. The CDR3 is 13 residues long. Germline values: CDR1 DFQATT, CDR2 SNEGSKA (reference sequence).

The CDR3 DNA reads TGTGCCAGCGGACCTGGGCGGGTGATTAGCACAGATACGCAGTATTTT. It yields the protein CASGPGRVISTDTQYF. The genes are TRBV12-3 or TRBV12-4 and TRBJ2-3; weak D call: TRBD2 (5 bases). The CDR3 length is 16 residues. V dropped 8 bases and J dropped 0 bases, with 18 bases sitting between them.